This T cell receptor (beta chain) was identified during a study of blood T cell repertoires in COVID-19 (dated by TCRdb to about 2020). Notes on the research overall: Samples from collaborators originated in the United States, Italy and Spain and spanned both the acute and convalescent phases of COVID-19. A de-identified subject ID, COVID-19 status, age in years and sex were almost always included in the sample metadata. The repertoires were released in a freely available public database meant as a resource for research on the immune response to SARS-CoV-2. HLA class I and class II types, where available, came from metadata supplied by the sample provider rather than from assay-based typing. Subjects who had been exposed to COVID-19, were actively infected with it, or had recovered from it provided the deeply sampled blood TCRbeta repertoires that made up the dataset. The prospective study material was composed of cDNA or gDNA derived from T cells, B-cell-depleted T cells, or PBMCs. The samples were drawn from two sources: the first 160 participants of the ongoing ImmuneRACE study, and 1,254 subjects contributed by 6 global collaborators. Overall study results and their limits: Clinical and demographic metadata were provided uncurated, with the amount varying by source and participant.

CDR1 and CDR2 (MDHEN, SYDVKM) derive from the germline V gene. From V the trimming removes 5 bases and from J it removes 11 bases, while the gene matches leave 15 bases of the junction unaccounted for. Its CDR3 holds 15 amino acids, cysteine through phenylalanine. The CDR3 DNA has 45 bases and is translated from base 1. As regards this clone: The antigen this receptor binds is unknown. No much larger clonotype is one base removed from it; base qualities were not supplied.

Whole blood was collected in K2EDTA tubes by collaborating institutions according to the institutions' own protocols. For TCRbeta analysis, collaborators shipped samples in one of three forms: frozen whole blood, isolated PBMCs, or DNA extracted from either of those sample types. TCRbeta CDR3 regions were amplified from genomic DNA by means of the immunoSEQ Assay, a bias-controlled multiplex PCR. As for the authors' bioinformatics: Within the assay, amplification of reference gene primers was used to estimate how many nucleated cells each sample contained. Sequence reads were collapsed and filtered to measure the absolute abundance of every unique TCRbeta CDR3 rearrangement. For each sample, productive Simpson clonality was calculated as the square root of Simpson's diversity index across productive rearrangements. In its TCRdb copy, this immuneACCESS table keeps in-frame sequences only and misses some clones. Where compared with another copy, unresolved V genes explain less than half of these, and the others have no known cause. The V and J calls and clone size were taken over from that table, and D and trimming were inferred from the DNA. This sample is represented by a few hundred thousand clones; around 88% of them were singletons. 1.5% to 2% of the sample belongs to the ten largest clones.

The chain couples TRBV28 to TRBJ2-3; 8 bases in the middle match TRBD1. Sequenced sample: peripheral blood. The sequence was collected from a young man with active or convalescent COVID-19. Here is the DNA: TGTGCCAGCAGTACCAACCGGGACAGGTCCCGGGAGCAGTATTTT. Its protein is CASSTNRDRSREQYF.